This entry lists 27 T cell receptor beta chains sequenced from one sample in a study of blood T cell repertoires in COVID-19. TCRdb's table, derived via immunoSEQ multiplex PCR, lists solely in-frame clones and lacks some. Of 210,000 or so clones listed, 87% were seen once; the top ten hold roughly 12%. Sequenced input: peripheral blood. These receptors came from a woman aged 18 to 35 who had recovered from COVID-19.

This clone turned up a few times. The chain uses TRBV28 and TRBJ2-2; TRBD1 might be the D (5 bases). V gave up 4 bases and J gave up 0 bases, with 15 bases separating them. Germline CDR1 is MDHEN and CDR2 is SYDVKM. The CDR3 length is 17 residues. The CDR3 region is CASSSQQDSANTGELFF. The CDR3 coding sequence is TGTGCCAGCAGTTCTCAACAGGATTCCGCGAACACCGGGGAGCTGTTTTTT.

The gene calls are TRBV6-6 and TRBJ1-1, with no clear D. CDR1 is MNHNY and CDR2 is SVGAGI in the germline V gene (reference sequence). CDR3 length: 15 residues. Trimming shortened V by 6 bases and J by 5 bases, and 19 bases separated the two germline ends. CDR3 nucleotides: TGTGCCAGCAGCTACACCTCCTACAGCGGTACTGAAGCTTTCTTT. Translated, it gives CASSYTSYSGTEAFF.

The chain employs TRBV6-5 and TRBJ2-2; possibly TRBD1 for D (5 bases). V was pared by 11 bases and J by 3 bases, with 10 bases between. The CDR3 runs 12 residues. Germline-derived CDR1 and CDR2 are MNHEY and SVGAGI. The CDR3 DNA reads as TGTGCCGGTAGGGGTGACACCGGGGAGCTGTTTTTT. It is translated as CAGRGDTGELFF.

This chain connects TRBV5-1 to TRBJ1-2; D is perhaps TRBD1 (6 bases). From germline, CDR1 is SGHRS and CDR2 YFSETQ. V lost 2 bases and J lost 4, with 12 bases in between. The CDR3 consists of 14 residues. The CDR3 protein is CASSLITGPYGYTF. CDR3 DNA: TGCGCCAGCAGCTTAATTACAGGGCCCTATGGCTACACCTTC.

V and J are TRBV6-5 and TRBJ1-1; perhaps TRBD1 as D (5 bases). V was cut by 6 bases and J by 4 bases, with 12 bases left in between. This CDR3 spans 13 amino acids. Germline-derived CDR1 and CDR2 are MNHEY and SVGAGI. CDR3 sequence (DNA): TGTGCCAGCAGGGATGGGGGAGGCACTGAAGCTTTCTTT. This translates into CASRDGGGTEAFF.

The chain couples TRBV18 to TRBJ2-5; TRBD1 agrees at 9 bases. CDR3 length: 15 amino acids. The germline V gene encodes CDR1 KGHSH and CDR2 LQKENI. V trimming: 2 bases; J trimming: 4 bases; junction bases outside the gene matches: 5. The CDR3 loop reads CASSPGTGRRETQYF. The CDR3 bases are TGTGCCAGCTCACCAGGGACAGGGAGGAGAGAGACCCAGTACTTC.

J is TRBJ1-6 and V is TRBV25-1; a possible D gene is TRBD1 (5 bases). Trimming shortened V by 0 bases and J by 9 bases, and 12 bases separated the two germline ends. The CDR3 spans 15 residues. CDR1 and CDR2 (germline): MGHDK, SYGVNS. The CDR3 here is CASSEYFQGASPLHF. CDR3 nucleotide sequence: TGTGCCAGCAGTGAATATTTCCAGGGCGCTTCACCCCTCCACTTT.

The chain carries TRBV28 and TRBJ2-3, with 11 bases matching TRBD2. The CDR3 spans 15 residues. The V gene end was trimmed by 5 bases and the J gene end by 4 bases; junction bases not matched to a gene: 5. Germline loops: CDR1 MDHEN, CDR2 SYDVKM. The CDR3, as DNA: TGTGCCAGCAGTCTGTTAGCGGGGGGGGCAGATACGCAGTATTTT. Protein sequence: CASSLLAGGADTQYF.

The chain combines TRBV7-9 with TRBJ1-2; TRBD1 matches at 9 bases. The CDR3 covers 14 residues. V shed 4 bases and J 4 bases; nucleotides not matched to a gene: 4. CDR1 is SEHNR and CDR2 is FQNEAQ in the germline V gene (reference sequence). CDR3 DNA: TGTGCCAGCAGCTCTACAGGGGGCCTCTATGGCTACACCTTC. Its protein product is CASSSTGGLYGYTF.

The CDR3, as DNA: TGTGCCAGCAGCCAAGGGACAGGGGGCGGAAGGAGGAAACTGTTTTTT. Residues: CASSQGTGGGRRKLFF. The chain carries TRBV5-4 and TRBJ1-4, with 12 bases identical to TRBD1. Trimming took 4 bases from V and 11 from J; bases not matched to a gene: 12. Germline-derived CDR1 and CDR2 are SGHNT and YYREEE (reference sequence). The CDR3 is made up of 16 amino acids.

Here the CDR3 reads CASTPGLVINEQFF. The CDR3 DNA sequence: TGTGCCAGCACCCCCGGACTAGTTATCAATGAGCAGTTCTTC. The chain is built from TRBV11-2 and TRBJ2-1, with TRBD2 matching over 7 bases. V lost 7 bases to trimming and J lost 6 bases; unmatched junction nucleotides: 9. The CDR3 length is 14 residues. Germline V gene data show CDR1 as SGHAT and CDR2 as FQNNGV.

V is TRBV4-1 and J is TRBJ2-2; D is unresolved. This CDR3 region has 13 residues. Trimming pared 4 bases from V and 8 bases from J, leaving 11 bases between. Germline V gene lookup returns CDR1 MGHRA and CDR2 YSYEKL. The CDR3 nucleotides are TGCGCCAGCAGCCCACCGGGTATTGGGGAGCTGTTTTTT. Translation: CASSPPGIGELFF.

DNA for the CDR3: TGTGCCAGCAGCTTGGCAGGGGGCCTCCAGCCCCAGCATTTT. Translation: CASSLAGGLQPQHF. The gene calls are TRBV5-6 and TRBJ1-5, with TRBD1 matching 8 bases. The J segment lost 7 bases and the V segment lost 0 bases, leaving 3 bases of the junction unmatched. The CDR3 is made up of 14 amino acids. The germline CDR1 and CDR2 sequences are SGHDT and YYEEEE.

The chain combines TRBV6-1 with TRBJ1-1; D remains unclear. This CDR3 comprises 13 residues. Germline CDR1 reads MNHNS; CDR2 reads SASEGT. Trimming stripped 1 base from V and 3 bases from J, with 6 bases between. Here the CDR3 reads CASSEGLYTEAFF. The CDR3 bases are TGTGCCAGCAGTGAAGGTTTATACACTGAAGCTTTCTTT.

The V call is TRBV12-3 or TRBV12-4, the J call TRBJ2-5, with 10 bases fitting TRBD2. This CDR3 region has 13 residues. V was pared by 6 bases and J by 4 bases, with 2 bases of the junction left unmatched. DNA for the CDR3: TGTGCCAGCAGCAGGACTAGCGGAGAGACCCAGTACTTC. Its protein product is CASSRTSGETQYF.

The chain has TRBV4-2 and TRBJ1-1; 7 bases align to TRBD1. Germline V CDR1 and CDR2: LGHNA, YNFKEQ. The CDR3 is made up of 15 amino acids. The V and J ends lost 3 bases and 1 base, in that order; junction bases with no gene match: 5. Written as DNA, the CDR3 is TGTGCCAGCAGCCATCGGGACAGCCAGAACACTGAAGCTTTCTTT. Translated, it gives CASSHRDSQNTEAFF.

The chain employs TRBV25-1 and TRBJ2-3; 8 bases align to TRBD1. There are 14 residues in the CDR3. V gave up 3 bases and J gave up 4 bases; unmatched junction bases: 3. Germline V lookup: CDR1 MGHDK, CDR2 SYGVNS. The CDR3 is CASSDGQGADTQYF. The CDR3 region has the DNA TGTGCCAGCAGTGATGGACAGGGAGCAGATACGCAGTATTTT.

The rearrangement links TRBV6-5 to TRBJ1-3; 7 nucleotides agree with TRBD1. From germline, CDR1 is MNHEY and CDR2 SVGAGI. V shed 2 bases and J 4 bases; nucleotides not matched to a gene: 2. The CDR3 length is 14 residues. The CDR3 DNA follows: TGTGCCAGCAGTTACGACAGGGCCGGAAACACCATATATTTT. Translating gives CASSYDRAGNTIYF.

To note about this clone: At one end the junction does not follow the germline gene, possibly because of a read error. The gene calls are TRBV30 and TRBJ1-4, with D perhaps matching TRBD1 (6 bases). In germline, CDR1 is GTSNPN, CDR2 SVGIG (reference sequence). The CDR3 spans 14 residues. In nucleotides, the CDR3 is TGTGCCGGGAGGGGCTGGACAGCGAATGAAAAACTGTTTTTT. Translation: CAGRGWTANEKLFF.

The chain carries TRBV20-1 and TRBJ1-2; D ambiguous. This CDR3 region has 15 residues. CDR1 DFQATT and CDR2 SNEGSKA come from the germline V gene (reference sequence). Trimming cost V 3 bases and J 2 bases, with 16 bases left between them. The CDR3 protein is CSASAPPVHNYGYTF. The CDR3, as DNA: TGCAGTGCTAGTGCCCCCCCGGTCCACAACTATGGCTACACCTTC.

This clone was found a few times. The V gene is TRBV28, the J gene TRBJ1-1, with D hard to call. CDR3 length: 14 amino acids. Per germline, CDR1 MDHEN and CDR2 SYDVKM. Trimming took off 3 bases at V and 2 bases at J, with 10 bases between the two ends. The CDR3 DNA is TGTGCCAGCAGTTTTTCCGGGGTTAACACTGAAGCTTTCTTT. Protein sequence: CASSFSGVNTEAFF.

V is TRBV3-1 (or the pseudogene TRBV3-2) and J is TRBJ1-1; D is unresolved. This CDR3 comprises 12 residues. Germline assignment: CDR1 LGHDT and CDR2 YNNKEL (reference sequence). V was cut by 5 bases and J by 5 bases, with 9 bases left in between. The CDR3 is CASSGRGTEAFF. The CDR3 DNA is TGTGCCAGCAGCGGAAGAGGGACTGAAGCTTTCTTT.

V usage is TRBV4-1 and J usage is TRBJ1-4; TRBD1 matches 8 bases. The CDR3 sequence is 16 residues long. Per germline, CDR1 MGHRA and CDR2 YSYEKL. Unmatched junction bases numbered 12, after V lost 4 bases and J lost 8 bases. For the CDR3, the DNA is TGCGCCAGCAGCCCAACTGGGGCAGGGGGCGAGGAAAAACTGTTTTTT. It specifies CASSPTGAGGEEKLFF.

V and J are TRBV13 and TRBJ1-2; D call uncertain. The CDR3 is 13 residues long. The germline gives CDR1 PRHDT, CDR2 FYEKMQ (reference sequence). V was cut by 3 bases and J by 1 base, with 6 bases left in between. The CDR3 DNA reads TGTGCCAGCAGCTTCGGTAATAACTATGGCTACACCTTC. It specifies CASSFGNNYGYTF.

The gene calls are TRBV18 and TRBJ1-3; tentative D call: TRBD1 (5 bases). V was shortened by 2 bases and J by 2 bases, with 7 bases between the two germline ends. The V gene's germline CDR1 is KGHSH and CDR2 LQKENI. There are 14 residues in the CDR3. The CDR3 here is CASSPGGAGNTIYF. The CDR3 region has the DNA TGTGCCAGCTCACCAGGAGGGGCTGGAAACACCATATATTTT. Supplemented by reference TRBV18 and TRBJ1-3, the full variable domain reads NAGVMQNPRHLVRRRGQEARLRCSPMKGHSHVYWYRQLPEEGLKFMVYLQKENIIDESGMPKERFSAEFPKEGPSILRIQQVVRGDSAAYFCASSPGGAGNTIYFGEGSWLTVV.

This clone turned up a few times. The V call is TRBV4-1, the J call TRBJ1-1; 8 bases are a match to TRBD1. This CDR3 comprises 15 residues. V lost 1 base and J lost 5; bases outside the gene matches: 6. Germline V gene sequence: CDR1 MGHRA, CDR2 YSYEKL. This CDR3 reads CASSQGWGQATEAFF. DNA for the CDR3: TGCGCCAGCAGCCAAGGATGGGGACAGGCGACTGAAGCTTTCTTT.

The V and J genes are TRBV13 and TRBJ2-7, with 8 bases matching TRBD2. The CDR3 loop spans 17 amino acids. Per germline, CDR1 PRHDT and CDR2 FYEKMQ (reference sequence). J was trimmed by 7 bases and V by 1 base; bases with no gene match: 15. The CDR3 here is CASSLVVASGSPGEQYF. The CDR3, as DNA: TGTGCCAGCAGCTTAGTAGTCGCTAGCGGGTCCCCAGGGGAGCAGTACTTC.